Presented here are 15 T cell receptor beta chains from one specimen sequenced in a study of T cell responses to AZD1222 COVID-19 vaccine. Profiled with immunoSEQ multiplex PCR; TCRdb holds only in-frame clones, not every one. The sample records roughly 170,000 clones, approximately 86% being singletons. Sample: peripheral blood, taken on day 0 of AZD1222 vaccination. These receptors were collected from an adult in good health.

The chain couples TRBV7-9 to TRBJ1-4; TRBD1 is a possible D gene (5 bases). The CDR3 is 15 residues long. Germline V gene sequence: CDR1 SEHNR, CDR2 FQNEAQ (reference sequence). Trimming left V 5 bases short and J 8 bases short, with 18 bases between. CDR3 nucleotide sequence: TGTGCCAGCAGCCCGACGGGGGTAGCTTGGGAAAAACTGTTTTTT. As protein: CASSPTGVAWEKLFF.

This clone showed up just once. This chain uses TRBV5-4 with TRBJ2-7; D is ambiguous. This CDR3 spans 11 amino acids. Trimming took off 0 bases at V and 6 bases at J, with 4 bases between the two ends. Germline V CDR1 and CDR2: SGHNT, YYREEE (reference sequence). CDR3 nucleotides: TGTGCCAGCAGCTTGGTCGGCGAGCAGTACTTC. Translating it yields CASSLVGEQYF.

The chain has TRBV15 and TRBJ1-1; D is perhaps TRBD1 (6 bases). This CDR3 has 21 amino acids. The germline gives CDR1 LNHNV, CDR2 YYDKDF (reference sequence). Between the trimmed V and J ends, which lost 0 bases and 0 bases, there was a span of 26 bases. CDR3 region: CATSRDYLWRKQGMMNTEAFF. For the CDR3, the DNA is TGTGCCACCAGCAGAGATTATTTGTGGAGAAAACAGGGAATGATGAACACTGAAGCTTTCTTT.

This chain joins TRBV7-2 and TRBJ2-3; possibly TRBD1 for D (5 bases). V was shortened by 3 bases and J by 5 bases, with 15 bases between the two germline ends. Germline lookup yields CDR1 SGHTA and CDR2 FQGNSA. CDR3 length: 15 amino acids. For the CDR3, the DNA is TGTGCCAGCAGCTTTTGGAGCAGGGATGGAGATACGCAGTATTTT. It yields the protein CASSFWSRDGDTQYF.

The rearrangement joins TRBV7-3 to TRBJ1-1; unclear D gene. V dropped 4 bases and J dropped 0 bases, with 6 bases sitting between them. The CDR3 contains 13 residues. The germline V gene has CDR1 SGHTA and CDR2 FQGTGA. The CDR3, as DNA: TGTGCCAGCAGCTCCGGCTTGAACACTGAAGCTTTCTTT. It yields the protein CASSSGLNTEAFF. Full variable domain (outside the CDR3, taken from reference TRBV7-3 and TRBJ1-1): GAGVSQTPSNKVTEKGKYVELRCDPISGHTALYWYRQSLGQGPEFLIYFQGTGAADDSGLPNDRFFAVRPEGSVSTLKIQRTERGDSAVYLCASSSGLNTEAFFGQGTRLTVV.

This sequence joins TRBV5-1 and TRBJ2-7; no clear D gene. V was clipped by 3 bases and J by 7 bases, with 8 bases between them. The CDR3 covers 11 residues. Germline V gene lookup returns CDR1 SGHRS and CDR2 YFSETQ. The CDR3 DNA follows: TGCGCCAGCAGCTCTGGGTGGGAGCAGTACTTC. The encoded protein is CASSSGWEQYF.

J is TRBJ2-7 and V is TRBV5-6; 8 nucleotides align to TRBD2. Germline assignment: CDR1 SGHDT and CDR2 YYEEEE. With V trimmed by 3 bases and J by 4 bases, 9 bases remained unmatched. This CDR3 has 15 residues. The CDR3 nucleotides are TGTGCCAGCAGCTCTTACTCTAGCGGGCATTACGAGCAGTACTTC. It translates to CASSSYSSGHYEQYF.

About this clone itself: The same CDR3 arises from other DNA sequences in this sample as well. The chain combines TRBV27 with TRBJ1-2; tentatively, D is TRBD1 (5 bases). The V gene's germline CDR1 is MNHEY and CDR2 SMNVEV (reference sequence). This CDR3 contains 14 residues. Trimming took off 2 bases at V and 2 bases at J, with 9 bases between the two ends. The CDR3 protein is CASSLDRGNYGYTF. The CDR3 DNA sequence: TGTGCCAGCAGTTTAGATCGGGGGAACTATGGCTACACCTTC.

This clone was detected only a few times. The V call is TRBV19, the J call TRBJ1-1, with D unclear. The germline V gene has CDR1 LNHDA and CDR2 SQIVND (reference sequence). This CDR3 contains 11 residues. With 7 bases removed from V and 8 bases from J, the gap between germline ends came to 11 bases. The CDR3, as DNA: TGTGCCAGTAAGGGCAGCTCCGAAGCTTTCTTT. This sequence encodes CASKGSSEAFF.

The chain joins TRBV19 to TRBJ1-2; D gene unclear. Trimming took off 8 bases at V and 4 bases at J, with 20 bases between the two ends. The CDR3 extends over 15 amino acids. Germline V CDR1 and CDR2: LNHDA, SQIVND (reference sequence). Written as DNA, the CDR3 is TGTGCCAGTTCTTTCCCGACCAAATGGGGCTATGGCTACACCTTC. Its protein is CASSFPTKWGYGYTF.

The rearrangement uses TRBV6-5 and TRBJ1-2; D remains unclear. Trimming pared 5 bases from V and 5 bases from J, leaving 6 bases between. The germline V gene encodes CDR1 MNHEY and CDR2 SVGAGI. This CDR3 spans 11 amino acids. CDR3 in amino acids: CASSHRYGYTF. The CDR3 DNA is TGTGCCAGCAGTCACCGGTATGGCTACACCTTC.

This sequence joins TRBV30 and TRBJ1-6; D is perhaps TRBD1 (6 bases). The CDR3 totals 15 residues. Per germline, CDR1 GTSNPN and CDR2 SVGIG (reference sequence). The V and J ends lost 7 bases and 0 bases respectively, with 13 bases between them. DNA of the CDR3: TGTGCCTATACAGGGAGTGGCTCCTATAATTCACCCCTCCACTTT. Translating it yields CAYTGSGSYNSPLHF.

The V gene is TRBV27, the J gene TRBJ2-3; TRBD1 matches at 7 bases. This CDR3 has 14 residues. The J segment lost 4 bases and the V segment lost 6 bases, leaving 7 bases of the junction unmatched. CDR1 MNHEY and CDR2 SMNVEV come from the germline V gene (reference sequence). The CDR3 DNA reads TGTGCCAGCAGAGGAGACAGGGATCCAGATACGCAGTATTTT. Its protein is CASRGDRDPDTQYF.

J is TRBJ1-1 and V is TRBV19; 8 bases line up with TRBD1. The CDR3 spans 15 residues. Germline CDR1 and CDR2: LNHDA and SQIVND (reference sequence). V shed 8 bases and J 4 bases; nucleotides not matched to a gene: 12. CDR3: CASYEIRGPVTEAFF. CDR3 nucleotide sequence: TGTGCCAGTTACGAGATCAGGGGGCCGGTCACTGAAGCTTTCTTT.

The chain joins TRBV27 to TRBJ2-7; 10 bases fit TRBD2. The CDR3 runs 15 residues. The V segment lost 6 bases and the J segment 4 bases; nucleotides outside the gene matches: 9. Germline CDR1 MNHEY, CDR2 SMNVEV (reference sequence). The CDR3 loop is CASRAWASGSYEQYF. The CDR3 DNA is TGTGCCAGCAGGGCCTGGGCTAGCGGGAGTTACGAGCAGTACTTC.